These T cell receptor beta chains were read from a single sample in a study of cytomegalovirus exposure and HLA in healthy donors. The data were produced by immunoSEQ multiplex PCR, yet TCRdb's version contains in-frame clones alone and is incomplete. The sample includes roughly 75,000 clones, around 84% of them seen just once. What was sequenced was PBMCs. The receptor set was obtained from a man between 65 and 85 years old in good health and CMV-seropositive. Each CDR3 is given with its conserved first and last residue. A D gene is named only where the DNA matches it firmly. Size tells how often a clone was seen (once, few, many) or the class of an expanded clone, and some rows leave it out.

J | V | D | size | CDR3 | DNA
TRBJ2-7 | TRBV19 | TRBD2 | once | CASSPDTLAAYEQYF | TGTGCCAGTAGCCCCGACACACTAGCGGCCTACGAGCAGTACTTC
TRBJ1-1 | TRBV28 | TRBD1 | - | CASSSPDRTEAFF | TGTGCCAGCAGTTCCCCGGACAGGACTGAAGCTTTCTTT
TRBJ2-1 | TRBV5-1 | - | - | CASRQTNEQFF | TGCGCCAGCAGACAAACCAATGAGCAGTTCTTC
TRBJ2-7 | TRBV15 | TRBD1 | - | CATSRGRDSSYEQYF | TGTGCCACCAGCAGGGGCCGGGACAGCTCCTACGAGCAGTACTTC
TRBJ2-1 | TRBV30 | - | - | CALNRYNEQFF | TGTGCCTTAAATAGATACAATGAGCAGTTCTTC
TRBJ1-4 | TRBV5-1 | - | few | CASRPDSEKLFF | TGCGCCAGCAGACCTGACAGTGAAAAACTGTTTTTT
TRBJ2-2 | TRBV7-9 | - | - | CASTLGGLGELFF | TGTGCCAGCACCTTAGGGGGGCTCGGGGAGCTGTTTTTT
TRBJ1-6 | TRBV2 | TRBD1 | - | CASSEPGGSPLHF | TGTGCCAGCAGTGAACCAGGGGGTTCACCCCTCCACTTT
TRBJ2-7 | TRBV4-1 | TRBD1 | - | CASKPTTGGYEQYF | TGCGCCAGCAAACCCACGACAGGGGGTTACGAGCAGTACTTC
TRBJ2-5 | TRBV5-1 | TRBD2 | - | CASSLGGWTAGGETQYF | TGCGCCAGCAGCTTGGGTGGTTGGACAGCGGGGGGAGAGACCCAGTACTTC
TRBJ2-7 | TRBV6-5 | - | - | CASSDAVRRQYF | TGTGCCAGCAGTGACGCGGTGAGGAGACAGTACTTC
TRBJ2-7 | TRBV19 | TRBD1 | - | CASSIVRDSYEQYF | TGTGCCAGTAGTATAGTGAGGGACAGCTACGAGCAGTACTTC
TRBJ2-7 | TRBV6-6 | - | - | CASRGEVNEQYF | TGTGCCAGCAGGGGCGAAGTAAACGAGCAGTACTTC
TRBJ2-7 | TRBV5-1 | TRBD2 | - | CASSLALSGVEEQYF | TGCGCCAGCAGCTTGGCCCTTAGCGGGGTGGAGGAGCAGTACTTC
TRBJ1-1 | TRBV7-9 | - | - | CASSLQQERTEAFF | TGTGCCAGCAGCTTACAACAGGAAAGGACTGAAGCTTTCTTT
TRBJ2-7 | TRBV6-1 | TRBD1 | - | CASRNRGIWYEQYF | TGTGCCAGCAGGAACAGGGGAATTTGGTACGAGCAGTACTTC
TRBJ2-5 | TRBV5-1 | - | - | CASSSPQGLGETQYF | TGCGCCAGCAGCTCTCCTCAGGGGCTGGGGGAGACCCAGTACTTC
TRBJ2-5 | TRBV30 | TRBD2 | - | CACTRTSGRAAQYF | TGTGCCTGTACGCGGACTAGCGGGAGGGCGGCCCAGTACTTC
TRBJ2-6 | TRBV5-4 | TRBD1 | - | CASVSGGPGANVLTF | TGTGCCAGCGTATCAGGGGGTCCTGGGGCCAACGTCCTGACTTTC
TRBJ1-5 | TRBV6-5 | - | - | CASSKGLMNQPQHF | TGTGCCAGCAGCAAGGGACTAATGAATCAGCCCCAGCATTTT
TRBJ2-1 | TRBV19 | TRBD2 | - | CAASRGDAHNEQFF | TGTGCCGCATCCCGGGGGGACGCCCACAATGAGCAGTTCTTC
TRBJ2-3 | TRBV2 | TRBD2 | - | CASRKLASTDTQYF | TGTGCCAGCAGGAAACTAGCGAGCACAGATACGCAGTATTTT